This TCR beta chain emerged from a study of identical twins (dated by TCRdb to about 2016). General notes on the study: To test whether fetal clonotypes persist, this study deep-sequenced TCR alpha and beta repertoires from monozygotic twins, from unrelated adults of various ages, and from cord blood. Replicate twin experiments were performed at different times using different library preparation protocols to rule out contamination.

Study-level results and caveats: Invariant T cells such as MAIT and iNKT could partly confound zero-insertion analyses, although diverse VJ usage argued against such confounding for most clonotypes. Fewer insertions were carried by abundant cord blood beta clonotypes; a weaker similar trend was observed in young adult naive repertoires, while no such trend was observed in memory repertoires. In monozygotic twins, out-of-frame TCR alpha sharing was systematically underestimated by recombination models, although the models agreed with sharing between unrelated individuals. A weaker excess of twin sharing was found in beta out-of-frame sequences because the signal-to-noise ratio was lowered by fewer shared sequences. Conclusions relied on cross-sectional statistical analysis, since the same donors could not be followed over many years. Compared with coincidental sharing between unrelated individuals, an excess of low generation-probability sequences was observed among out-of-frame TCR alpha sequences shared between twins.

This clonotype was detected ten times or more. Which antigen it targets is not known. Nothing much larger sits one base from this clone, and base qualities are not available. The library came from 5' RACE. Instrument on record: Illumina HiSeq 2000. Template switching added a universal primer binding site, and the final cDNA carried a unique molecular identifier that allowed TCR cDNA molecules to be counted accurately. Specific primers in the conserved constant-segment region were used to synthesize first-strand cDNA for the TCR alpha and beta chains. To control for contamination, every cDNA library carried two barcodes: a SMART-Mk sample barcode plus Illumina barcodes. TruSeq adapter sequences along with Illumina sample barcodes were introduced in two successive PCR steps. The TCR alpha and beta cDNA libraries were sequenced on the Illumina HiSeq platform using custom primers. The study's processing was this. Unique molecular identifiers were extracted from raw reads with MiGEC, and CDR3 positions were determined with MiXCR. For each individual, recombination models were inferred using an EM algorithm with the repgenHMM and IGoR tools. Shared clonotypes were analyzed with the tcR package in R, and sharing was normalized by the product of cloneset sizes. To study raw recombination without the effects of thymic and clonal selection, out-of-frame nonproductive sequences were analyzed. The public reads were quality trimmed at Q25 with fastp and then assembled into clones with MiXCR by TCRdb, keeping productive beta chains. Merged by CDR3 protein, the rows form single entries marked with the most common genes and DNA. TCRdb assigned the V and J calls; the authors' analysis was not used. The sample profile shows 500,000 to 700,000 distinct CDR3 sequences; 7.1% of them were found once. The ten top clones hold 1.6% of the sample.

Per the germline V gene, MDHEN is the CDR1 and SYDVKM is the CDR2. Counted from cysteine to phenylalanine, this CDR3 has 17 amino acids. Of all the DNA, just the CDR3 is kept, 51 bases in frame from base 1. Deletion took 3 bases off V and 1 base off J, with a span of 18 bases between the germline ends. Every donor was a healthy Caucasian. The twin cohort consisted of three pairs of female monozygotic twins, all aged about 18 to 29 years. The RNA used for TCR libraries was isolated from peripheral blood mononuclear cells. The same sample was also used in a study of yellow fever vaccine responses in identical twins. As that second study puts it: According to the authors, in identical twins the way T cells responded to vaccination appeared partly convergent and partly personalized. In identical twins, the study followed T cell clones that responded to the vaccine with precision.

The receptor was isolated from a woman aged 18-35 years in good health. The chain is encoded by TRBV28 joined to TRBJ2-5; the best D guess is TRBD1, with 5 bases matching. Source material: PBMCs. The DNA is TGTGCCAGCAGTTTCCCCTTGGACACTACGGCCCAAGAGACCCAGTACTTC. This sequence encodes CASSFPLDTTAQETQYF.